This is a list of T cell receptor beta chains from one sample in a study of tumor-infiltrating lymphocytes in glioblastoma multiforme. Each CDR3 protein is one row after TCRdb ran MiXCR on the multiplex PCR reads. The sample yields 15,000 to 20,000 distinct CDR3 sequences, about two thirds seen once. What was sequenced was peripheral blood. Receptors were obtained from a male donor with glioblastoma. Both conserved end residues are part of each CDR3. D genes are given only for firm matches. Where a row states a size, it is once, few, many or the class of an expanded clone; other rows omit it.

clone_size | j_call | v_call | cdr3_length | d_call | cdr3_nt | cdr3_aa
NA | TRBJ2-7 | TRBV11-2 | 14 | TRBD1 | TGTGCCAGCAGTTTAAACAGGGGTCAACACGAGCGGTACTTC | CASSLNRGQHERYF
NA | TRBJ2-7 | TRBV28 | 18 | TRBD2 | TGTGCCAGCAGTCCTCGAAGCGGGGGACGCTACGGGTCCTACGAGCAGTACTTC | CASSPRSGGRYGSYEQYF
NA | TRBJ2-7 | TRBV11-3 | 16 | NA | TGTGCCAGCAGCCCACCCTGGGGGGCCGGGTACAATGAGCAGTACTTC | CASSPPWGAGYNEQYF
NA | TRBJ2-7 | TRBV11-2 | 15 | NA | TGTGCCAGCAGCCAATCCGGGGCAGGTCCCCCCGGGCAGTACTTC | CASSQSGAGPPGQYF
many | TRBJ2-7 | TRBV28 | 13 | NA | TGTGCCAGCAGTTCGTCCCAGAACTACGAGCAGTACTTC | CASSSSQNYEQYF
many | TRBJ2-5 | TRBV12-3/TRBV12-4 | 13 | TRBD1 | TGTGCCAGCAGTGAGGGGGCTGAGGAGACCCAGTACTTC | CASSEGAEETQYF
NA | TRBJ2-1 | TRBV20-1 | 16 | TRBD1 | TGCAGTGCTCTACACGGCTGGACAGGGTCGAGTAATGAGCAGTTCTTC | CSALHGWTGSSNEQFF
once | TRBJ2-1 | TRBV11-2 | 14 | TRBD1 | TGTGCCAGCAGCCCACAGGGGAATTACTACGAGCAGTTCTTC | CASSPQGNYYEQFF
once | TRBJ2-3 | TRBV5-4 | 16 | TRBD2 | TGTGCCAGCAGCCGGGGGACTAGCGGGGGGACAGATACGCAGTATTTT | CASSRGTSGGTDTQYF
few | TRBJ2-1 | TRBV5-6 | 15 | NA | TGTGCCAGCAGCTTGATCCGGGACGGGTACAATGAGCAGTTCTTC | CASSLIRDGYNEQFF
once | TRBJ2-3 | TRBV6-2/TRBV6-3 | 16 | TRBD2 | TGTGCCAGCAGTTACGCACTAGCGGGAGGCGCAGATACGCAGTATTTT | CASSYALAGGADTQYF
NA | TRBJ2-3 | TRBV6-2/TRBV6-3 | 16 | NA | TGTGCCAGCAGTTCCGAACTCGGGGCCCGCACAGATACGCAGTATTTT | CASSSELGARTDTQYF
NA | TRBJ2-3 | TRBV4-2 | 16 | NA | TGTGCCAGCAGCCAAGATCGTGGGGGATATACATATACGCAGTATTTT | CASSQDRGGYTYTQYF
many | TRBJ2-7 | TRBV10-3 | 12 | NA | TGTGCCACGGGAGAGGTCGTGTTCGAGCAGTACTTC | CATGEVVFEQYF
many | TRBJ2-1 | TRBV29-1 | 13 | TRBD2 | TGCAGCGCTCATAAACTAGCGGACAATGAGCAGTTCTTC | CSAHKLADNEQFF
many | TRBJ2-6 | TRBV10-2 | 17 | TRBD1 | TGCGCCAGCGGGCAGGACAGGTTGATGGCTGGGGCCAACGTCCTGACTTTC | CASGQDRLMAGANVLTF
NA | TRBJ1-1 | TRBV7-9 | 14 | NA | TGTGTCAGCAGCCCCCGGGCCTTGAACACTGAAGCTTCCTTT | CVSSPRALNTEASF
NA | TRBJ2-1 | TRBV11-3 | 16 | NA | TGTGCCAGCAGCTTGGGCGGGGGCTCGTCCTACAATGAGCAGTTCTTC | CASSLGGGSSYNEQFF
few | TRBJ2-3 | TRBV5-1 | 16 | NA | TGCGCCAGCAGCTTGGTGGTAGCGAAAAGCACAGATACGCAGTATTTT | CASSLVVAKSTDTQYF
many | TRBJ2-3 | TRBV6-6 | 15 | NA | TGTGCCAGCAGAACTACCGACTGGAGCACAGATACGCAGTATTTT | CASRTTDWSTDTQYF
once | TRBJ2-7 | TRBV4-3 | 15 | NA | TGCGCCAGCAGCCAGACACCGGACAGCCCCTACGAGCAGTACTTC | CASSQTPDSPYEQYF
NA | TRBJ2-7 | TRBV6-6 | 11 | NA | TGTGCCAGCCGGTACGGAGGCGAGCAGTACTTC | CASRYGGEQYF
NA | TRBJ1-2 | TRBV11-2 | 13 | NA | NA | CSSSFGSGNGCTF
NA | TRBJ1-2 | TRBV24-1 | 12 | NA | TGTGCCACCAGTGACATTGACTATGGCTACACCTTC | CATSDIDYGYTF
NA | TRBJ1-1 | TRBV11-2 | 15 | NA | TGTGCCAGCAGCTACTCGTTCGGCCTGGACACTGAAGCTTTCTTT | CASSYSFGLDTEAFF
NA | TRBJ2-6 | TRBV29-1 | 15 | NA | TGCAGCGCTGTTACGCCAACCTCTGGGGCCAACGTCCTGACTTTC | CSAVTPTSGANVLTF
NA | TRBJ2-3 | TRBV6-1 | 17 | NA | TGTGCAAGCAGTGAAGCGGCCGGGGGGCCTCCCACAGATACGCAGTACTTT | CASSEAAGGPPTDTQYF
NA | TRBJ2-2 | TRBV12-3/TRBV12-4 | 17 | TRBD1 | TGTGCCAGCACCACATCGGACAGGGGGCATCCCACCGGGGAGCTGTTTTTT | CASTTSDRGHPTGELFF
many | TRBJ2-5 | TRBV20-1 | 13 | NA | TGTGTCCTCCAGGATGCAAAGAGAGAGACCCAGTACTTC | CVLQDAKRETQYF
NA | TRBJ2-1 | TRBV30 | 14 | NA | TGTGCCCGGACCCCCACGACACACACCGATGAGCAGTTCTTC | CARTPTTHTDEQFF
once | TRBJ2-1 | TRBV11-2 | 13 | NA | TGTGCCAGCAGCTTAAGAAGGGTCTATGTGCAGTTATTC | CASSLRRVYVQLF
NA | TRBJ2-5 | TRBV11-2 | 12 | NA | TGTGCCAGCGGCCTCTTGGGAGAGACCGGCTACTTC | CASGLLGETGYF
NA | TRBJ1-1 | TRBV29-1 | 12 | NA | TGCAGCGCGACCACAGCGAACACTGAAGCTCTCTTT | CSATTANTEALF
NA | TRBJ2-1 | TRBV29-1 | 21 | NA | TGCAGCGTTGAAAACCCACAGTCTTGGGGGTCACCCCTCAAAAGGGAAAATGAGCAGTTCTTC | CSVENPQSWGSPLKRENEQFF
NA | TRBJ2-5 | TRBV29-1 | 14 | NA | TGCAGCGTTGCTTGGGATAGGGGCAGGGAGACCCAGTACTTC | CSVAWDRGRETQYF
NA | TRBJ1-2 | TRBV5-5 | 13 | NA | TGTGCCAGCAGCCCTACAGGGAACTATGACTACACCTTC | CASSPTGNYDYTF
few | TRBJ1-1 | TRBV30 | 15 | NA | TGTGCCTGGAGTGTTCCGCGATCATATGGCACTGAAGCTTTCTTT | CAWSVPRSYGTEAFF
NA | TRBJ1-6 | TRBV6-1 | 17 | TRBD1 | TGTGCCAGCAGTGAAGGGTCAGGGGGACAGGGTAATTCACCCCTCCACTTT | CASSEGSGGQGNSPLHF
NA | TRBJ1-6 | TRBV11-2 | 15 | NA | TGTGCCAGCAGATCCCTGCCCGGGGGCGATTCACCACTCCACTTT | CASRSLPGGDSPLHF
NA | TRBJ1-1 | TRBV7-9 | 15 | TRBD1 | TGTGCCAGCAACCTGGGGGGACAGGGGGCCACTGAAGCTTCCTTT | CASNLGGQGATEASF
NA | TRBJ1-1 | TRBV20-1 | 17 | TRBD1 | TGCAGTGCTAGAGGGCCGGACATCAGGGGGCAGAACACTGAAGCTTTCTTT | CSARGPDIRGQNTEAFF
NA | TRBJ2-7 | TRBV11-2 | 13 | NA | TGTGCCAGCAGCCCGTATGTTACCCACGAGCAGTACTTC | CASSPYVTHEQYF
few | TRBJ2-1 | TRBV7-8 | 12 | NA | TGTGCCAGCAGCTACCAGGGGAATGAGCAGTTCTTC | CASSYQGNEQFF
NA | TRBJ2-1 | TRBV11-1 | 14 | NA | TGTGCCAGCAGCCCAGGGGGGAGATGCAATGAGCAGTTCTTC | CASSPGGRCNEQFF
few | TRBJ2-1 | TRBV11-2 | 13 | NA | TGTGCCAGCAGCTTGGATAGGGCGAAAGAGCAGTTCTTC | CASSLDRAKEQFF
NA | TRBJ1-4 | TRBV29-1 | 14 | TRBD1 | TGCAGCGTTGGGGCAGGGGGGACTAATGAAAAACTGCTTTTT | CSVGAGGTNEKLLF
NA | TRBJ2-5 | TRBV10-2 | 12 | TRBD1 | TGCGCCACCTGGACAGGGGAAGAGACCCAGTACTTC | CATWTGEETQYF
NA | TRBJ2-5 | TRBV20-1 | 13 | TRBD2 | TGCAGTGCAAACCGGGACTACGAGGAGACCCAGTACTTC | CSANRDYEETQYF
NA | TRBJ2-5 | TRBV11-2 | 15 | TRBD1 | TGCGCCGGCAGCTTATTGACAGGGGGCTTTGAGTCCCAGTACTTC | CAGSLLTGGFESQYF
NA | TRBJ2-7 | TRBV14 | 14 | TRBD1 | TGTGCCACCAGACAGGGGGTTGTCGGCTACGAGCAGTACTTC | CATRQGVVGYEQYF